This T cell receptor beta chain came from a study of blood T cell repertoires in COVID-19. At the level of the study: Sites in the United States, Italy and Spain provided acute and convalescent COVID-19 samples. Nucleic acid was either cDNA or gDNA, and it came from T cells, B-cell-depleted T cells, or PBMCs.

This CDR3 is 14 amino acids long. Looked up from germline, CDR1 is SGHTA and CDR2 is FQGTGA. J was trimmed by 3 bases and V by 3 bases; bases with no gene match: 4. Original processing methods: Researchers report that nucleated cell counts were estimated from reference gene primer amplification. Here immunoSEQ multiplex PCR was the method, and the copy in TCRdb shows in-frame clones only, minus some. For V, J and clone size, that table is used; D and trimming come from the DNA. Altogether roughly 350,000 clones are present, around nine tenths being singletons, with the ten largest covering 4%. The sample taken for sequencing was peripheral blood. This sequence originates from a woman between 45 and 60 years old with active or convalescent COVID-19. This rearrangement joins TRBV7-3 to TRBJ1-1; 7 bases fit TRBD1. CDR3 nucleotides: TGTGCCAGCAGCTTGGGCCAGGGGGACACTGAAGCTTTCTTT. This gives the protein CASSLGQGDTEAFF.